This T cell receptor (beta chain) originates from a study of cytomegalovirus exposure and HLA in healthy donors. The primer mix had 60 Vbeta and 13 Jbeta primers. Profiled with immunoSEQ multiplex PCR; TCRdb holds only in-frame clones, not every one. The table shows some 150,000 clones, with roughly 82% occurring only once. The material sequenced was PBMCs. This TCR was sampled from a man in his fifties in good health and CMV-seropositive.

The CDR3 here is CAWGDLSTTEAFF. The CDR3 DNA is TGTGCCTGGGGGGACTTGAGCACGACTGAAGCTTTCTTT. The chain couples TRBV30 to TRBJ1-1; maybe TRBD1 (5 bases). This CDR3 spans 13 amino acids. The V gene lost 5 bases and the J gene lost 5 bases, with 15 bases spanning the gap. The V gene's germline CDR1 is GTSNPN and CDR2 SVGIG (reference sequence).